The next 7 T cell receptor beta chains were all read from a single sample in a study of type 1 regulatory T cells. MiXCR was run by TCRdb on the reads, yielding one entry per CDR3 protein. The top ten clones hold less than 2.5% of a sample with over 90,000 distinct CDR3 sequences, 25% to 40% of them seen once. Sequencing used CD4+ T cells, either the whole sample or a sorted fraction (not recorded which). Receptor source: a human donor in good health.

V and J are TRBV11-2 and TRBJ2-7, with D perhaps TRBD1 or TRBD2 (6 bases each). This CDR3 region has 17 residues. CDR1 SGHAT and CDR2 FQNNGV come from the germline V gene. The germline V and J ends were trimmed by 5 bases and 2 bases, with 22 bases remaining between them. CDR3 region: CASSPVIPGGLTYEQYF. Here the CDR3 DNA reads TGTGCCAGCAGCCCCGTGATTCCTGGGGGGCTCACCTACGAGCAGTACTTC.

This clonotype was observed a handful of times. The genes are TRBV20-1 and TRBJ1-2; 7 bases line up with TRBD1. The V gene end was trimmed by 6 bases and the J gene end by 4 bases; junction bases not matched to a gene: 11. The CDR3 runs 14 residues. The germline V gene has CDR1 DFQATT and CDR2 SNEGSKA (reference sequence). The CDR3 DNA reads TGCAGTGCCCCCGACAGGGACCGAAGCTATGGCTACACCTTC. Residues: CSAPDRDRSYGYTF.

The rearrangement uses TRBV28 and TRBJ2-5; 8 positions match TRBD1. The CDR3 consists of 15 residues. Looked up from germline, CDR1 is MDHEN and CDR2 is SYDVKM. Trimming cost V 5 bases and J 6 bases; bases outside gene matches: 11. The CDR3 DNA follows: TGTGCCAGCAGTCCCCGGGCAGGGGGCAGGAAGACCCAGTACTTC. This encodes CASSPRAGGRKTQYF.

The sample holds a few counts of this clonotype. This chain joins TRBV7-9 and TRBJ2-3; a possible D gene is TRBD2 (6 bases). This CDR3 is built from 18 residues. CDR1 and CDR2 (germline): SEHNR, FQNEAQ (reference sequence). Trimming stripped 5 bases from V and 5 bases from J, with 26 bases between. This CDR3 reads CASSLIPGVGLAGDTQYF. In DNA, the CDR3 is TGTGCCAGCAGCCTAATACCCGGAGTGGGACTGGCGGGAGATACGCAGTATTTT.

This clonotype was observed a handful of times. The chain uses TRBV15 and TRBJ1-2, with D tentatively TRBD1 (5 bases). CDR1 and CDR2 (germline): LNHNV, YYDKDF (reference sequence). The CDR3 contains 13 residues. V gave up 1 base and J gave up 6 bases, with 9 bases separating them. This CDR3 reads CATSRAREHGYTF. The CDR3 coding sequence is TGTGCCACCAGCAGAGCCAGGGAGCATGGCTACACCTTC.

The chain links TRBV10-2 to TRBJ2-5; D not resolved. The CDR3 is 13 residues long. Trimming shortened V by 5 bases and J by 5 bases, and 12 bases separated the two germline ends. Germline V CDR1 and CDR2: WSHSY, SAAADI. CDR3 coding DNA: TGCGCCAGCAGTCTTCAAGTTTTGGAGACCCAGTACTTC. Residues: CASSLQVLETQYF.

This rearrangement joins TRBV7-9 to TRBJ2-1; D call uncertain. CDR1 and CDR2 (germline): SEHNR, FQNEAQ (reference sequence). The V end was cut by 3 bases, the J end by 4 bases, with 10 bases between. The CDR3 loop spans 14 amino acids. CDR3 coding DNA: TGTGCCAGCAGCTTTCGTACGCCTTACAATGAGCAGTTCTTC. The encoded protein is CASSFRTPYNEQFF.